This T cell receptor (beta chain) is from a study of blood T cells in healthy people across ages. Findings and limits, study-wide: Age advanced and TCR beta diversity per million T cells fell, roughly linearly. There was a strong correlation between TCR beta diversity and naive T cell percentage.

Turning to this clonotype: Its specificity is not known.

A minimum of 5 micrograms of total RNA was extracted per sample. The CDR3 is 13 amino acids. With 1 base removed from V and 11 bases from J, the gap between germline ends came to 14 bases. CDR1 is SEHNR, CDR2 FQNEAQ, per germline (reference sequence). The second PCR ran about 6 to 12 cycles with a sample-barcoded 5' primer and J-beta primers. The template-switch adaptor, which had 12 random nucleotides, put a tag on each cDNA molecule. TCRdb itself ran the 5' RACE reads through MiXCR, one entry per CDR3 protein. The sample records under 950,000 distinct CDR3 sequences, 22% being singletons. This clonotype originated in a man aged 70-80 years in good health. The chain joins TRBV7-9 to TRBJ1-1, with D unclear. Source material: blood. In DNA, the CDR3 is TGTGCCAGCAGCTTAGGGGCGGTCTTTGTTGCTTTCTTT. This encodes CASSLGAVFVAFF.